A selection of T cell receptor beta chains follows, all from one sample in a study of OX40 agonist ivuxolimab in advanced cancers. The protocol was immunoSEQ multiplex PCR, while the TCRdb copy is restricted to in-frame clones and leaves out a portion. The table has 11,000 to 15,000 clones, approximately 87% seen once. The sequencing here drew on CD4+ or CD8+ T cells sorted from blood, taken in a trial of the OX40 agonist ivuxolimab. All receptors come from an adult with an advanced solid tumor such as melanoma, head and neck, liver or kidney cancer. CDR3s include the opening cysteine and the closing phenylalanine or tryptophan. D genes are given only for firm matches. The size of a clone is reported for some rows only, either as once, few or many, or as a class for expanded clones.

CDR3 DNA | CDR3 protein | V gene | clone size | J gene | D gene
TGCAGCGTAGGGACAGATAGCAATCAGCCCCAGCATTTT | CSVGTDSNQPQHF | TRBV29-1 | once | TRBJ1-5 | TRBD1
TGTGCCAGCAGCGTAGGGCAGAACTCTGGAAACACCATATATTTT | CASSVGQNSGNTIYF | TRBV9 | . | TRBJ1-3 | .
TGTGCCAGCAAGCAAGGGTATACCTACGAGCAGTACTTC | CASKQGYTYEQYF | TRBV6-5 | . | TRBJ2-7 | .
TGTGCCAGCAGCTTGGCTAGCGGCGGTCGGGGGGCAGATACGCAGTATTTT | CASSLASGGRGADTQYF | TRBV11-2 | . | TRBJ2-3 | TRBD2
TGTGCCAGCAGCGCCAACCTGGGGACTGAAGCTTTCTTT | CASSANLGTEAFF | TRBV9 | . | TRBJ1-1 | .
TGTGCCAGCAGCTTAGACAGTTCCGGCCCCTATGGCTACACCTTC | CASSLDSSGPYGYTF | TRBV7-2 | . | TRBJ1-2 | .
TGCGCCAGCAGCTTGATACGGCTAAGCACAGATTTTACGCAGTATTTT | CASSLIRLSTDFTQYF | TRBV5-1 | . | TRBJ2-3 | .
TGTGCCAGCAGCTTCCGGAGGCCGACAGGGGATGAGCAGTTCTTC | CASSFRRPTGDEQFF | TRBV7-3 | . | TRBJ2-1 | TRBD1
TGTGCCAGCAGTTACGCTACAGGGGTGCGAGCCGGCTACACCTTC | CASSYATGVRAGYTF | TRBV6-5 | . | TRBJ1-2 | TRBD1
TGTGCCAGCAGCCGCGGACAGGGCGGCATTCAGTACTTC | CASSRGQGGIQYF | TRBV14 | . | TRBJ2-4 | TRBD1
TGTGCCAGCAGTTTATCGATGGGCGGTCACTACGAGCAGTACTTC | CASSLSMGGHYEQYF | TRBV27 | . | TRBJ2-7 | .
TGTGCCAGCAGCTTAGGGGCAGGGCCTTGGGGCTATGGCTACACCTTC | CASSLGAGPWGYGYTF | TRBV11-2 | . | TRBJ1-2 | .
TGCAGCGTTTCCATACTAGCCCTCGGGGAGCTGTTTTTT | CSVSILALGELFF | TRBV29-1 | . | TRBJ2-2 | .
TGTGCCAGCAGCGTAGGCAACCGGAGGTTCGTTGACGAGCAGTACTTC | CASSVGNRRFVDEQYF | TRBV9 | . | TRBJ2-7 | .
TGTGCCAGCAGCCAACGGACAGCCGATGGCTACACCTTC | CASSQRTADGYTF | TRBV4-2 | . | TRBJ1-2 | .
TGTGCCAGTAGTATAGGAAACAGACAGGGGGCTTATTACGAGCAGTACTTC | CASSIGNRQGAYYEQYF | TRBV19 | few | TRBJ2-7 | TRBD1
TGTGCCAGCACCCCCGGGAACTGGGAAGAGACCCAGTACTTC | CASTPGNWEETQYF | TRBV7-9 | . | TRBJ2-5 | .
TGTGCCAGCAGCCAAGACCTCCGGGGAGAGACCCAGTACTTC | CASSQDLRGETQYF | TRBV4-2 | . | TRBJ2-5 | .
TGTGCCAGCAGCCACCTCAGACAGGCAGGCTCCTACGAGCAGTACTTC | CASSHLRQAGSYEQYF | TRBV5-5 | . | TRBJ2-7 | .
TGCGCCAGCAGCTCTGACTTTAGGGAGCTGTTTTTT | CASSSDFRELFF | TRBV5-1 | few | TRBJ2-2 | .
TGTGCCACCAGCAGAGAGTGGACGAGCTCCTACGAGCAGTACTTC | CATSREWTSSYEQYF | TRBV15 | . | TRBJ2-7 | .
TGTGCCAGCAGTGAAGGGGCTAGCGGGGGGGCCCAAGAGACCCAGTACTTC | CASSEGASGGAQETQYF | TRBV6-1 | . | TRBJ2-5 | TRBD2
TGTGCTAGTGGTTTTTGGGGGAACACTGAAGCTTTCTTT | CASGFWGNTEAFF | TRBV12-5 | . | TRBJ1-1 | .
TGTGCCAGCAGTCGAGTAGGCGGACTAGGAGGTGAGCAGTTCTTC | CASSRVGGLGGEQFF | TRBV7-9 | . | TRBJ2-1 | TRBD2
TGTGCCAGCAGGGGTCCGTGGGTTTATGAGCAGTTCTTC | CASRGPWVYEQFF | TRBV6-5 | . | TRBJ2-1 | .
TGTGCCAGCAGCTTGGAGGCGGGAAGGGAGACCCAGTACTTC | CASSLEAGRETQYF | TRBV5-6 | . | TRBJ2-5 | .
TGTGCCAGCAGTCTGGAACTAGCGGGGAGAGATACGCAGTATTTT | CASSLELAGRDTQYF | TRBV7-9 | . | TRBJ2-3 | TRBD2
TGTGCCAGCACTTTACTAGCGGGGGGGCCCTACGAGCAGTACTTC | CASTLLAGGPYEQYF | TRBV21-1 | once | TRBJ2-7 | .
TGTGCCAGCAGCGAGGACGGGGAGGGTACGCAGTATTTT | CASSEDGEGTQYF | TRBV11-3 | . | TRBJ2-3 | TRBD2
TGTGCCAGCAGCTTAGGCAGCTTGGATGGCTACACCTTC | CASSLGSLDGYTF | TRBV7-2 | . | TRBJ1-2 | .
TGTGCCAGCAGCCTCGGGGCAGCGCTGAACACTGAAGCTTTCTTT | CASSLGAALNTEAFF | TRBV7-9 | . | TRBJ1-1 | .
TGTGCCAGCAGCTTAGGAGTTTTCGGCGGGGAGCTGTTTTTT | CASSLGVFGGELFF | TRBV11-2 | . | TRBJ2-2 | .
TGTGCCAGTAGCTCCATGCAGGGGGCCGGGGAGCTGTTTTTT | CASSSMQGAGELFF | TRBV19 | . | TRBJ2-2 | TRBD1
TGTGCCAGCAGTGCTGCAGGGGAGGGGGTTGATGGCTACACCTTC | CASSAAGEGVDGYTF | TRBV27 | . | TRBJ1-2 | .
TGTGCCAGCAGCTTAGAGTCATCCTCAACCTACGAGCAGTACTTC | CASSLESSSTYEQYF | TRBV7-3 | . | TRBJ2-7 | .
TGCACCAGCAGCCAAAGGGCGGGACTCTTAACCCAAGAGACCCAGTACTTC | CTSSQRAGLLTQETQYF | TRBV1 | . | TRBJ2-5 | .
TGCGCCAGCAGCTTGGGGACCGACGCTACTAATGAAAAACTGTTTTTT | CASSLGTDATNEKLFF | TRBV5-1 | . | TRBJ1-4 | .